This T cell receptor (beta chain) was recovered during a study of response to subunit inactivated influenza vaccine. Study-level results: Every seasonal influenza vaccination brings in few new T cells, the authors suggested.

The CDR3 length is 13 residues. The V end lost 5 bases, the J end lost 0 bases, and 8 bases lay between the germline ends. The germline gives CDR1 ENHRY, CDR2 SYGVKD. MiXCR, run by TCRdb on the RT-PCR reads, gives a single entry per CDR3 protein. The sample lists hundreds of thousands of distinct CDR3 sequences, around 9.9% occurring once. This clonotype was counted between two and nine times. Its antigen is unknown. The sample here was PBMCs from blood, taken 40 to 50 days after vaccination. The gene calls are TRBV10-3 and TRBJ2-7, with D perhaps matching TRBD1 (6 bases). The origin of this receptor is a man in his fifties or sixties who received an inactivated influenza vaccine. CDR3 region: CAISTGSSYEQYF. The CDR3 nucleotides read TGTGCCATCAGTACAGGGTCCTCCTACGAGCAGTACTTC.